Below are 8 T cell receptor beta chains sequenced from a single sample in a study of beta chain features in type 1 diabetes. Expressed TCRB transcripts were sequenced, since all the RNA that had been isolated was reverse transcribed. Here immunoSEQ multiplex PCR was the method, and the copy in TCRdb shows in-frame clones only, minus some. This sample has over 350,000 clones, with roughly 15% found just once. Specimen: naive CD4+ T cells from blood. Source of these receptors: a woman in her late teens or twenties in good health.

V gene TRBV5-1 combines with J gene TRBJ2-1; 8 positions match TRBD2. The CDR3 spans 15 residues. Trimming removed 0 bases from V and 9 bases from J; junction bases left unmatched: 8. Germline V lookup: CDR1 SGHRS, CDR2 YFSETQ. The CDR3 here is CASSLARTSTAEQFF. CDR3 sequence (DNA): TGCGCCAGCAGCTTGGCCCGGACTAGCACGGCTGAGCAGTTCTTC.

This clone turned up a few times. The chain carries TRBV7-9 and TRBJ2-1; 9 nucleotides match TRBD1. The germline CDR1 and CDR2 sequences are SEHNR and FQNEAQ (reference sequence). V lost 5 bases, J lost 7 bases, and 9 bases stayed unmatched. The CDR3 consists of 15 residues. CDR3 sequence: CASSRGTGRGNEQFF. Written as DNA, the CDR3 is TGTGCCAGCAGCCGCGGGACAGGGAGAGGGAATGAGCAGTTCTTC.

CDR3 nucleotides: TGTGCCTGGACCAGGAAGGGACTATTGAACACTGAAGCTTTCTTT. The encoded protein is CAWTRKGLLNTEAFF. The chain recombines TRBV30 with TRBJ1-1; the D gene is possibly TRBD1 (5 bases). The CDR3 totals 15 residues. Germline V lookup: CDR1 GTSNPN, CDR2 SVGIG (reference sequence). Trimming pared 4 bases from V and 0 bases from J, leaving 15 bases between.

The J gene is TRBJ2-1, the V gene TRBV27, with TRBD2 matching over 11 bases. This CDR3 is 17 amino acids long. Trimming took 5 bases from V and 8 from J; bases not matched to a gene: 14. CDR1 and CDR2 from the germline V gene are MNHEY and SMNVEV (reference sequence). The CDR3: CASSPSLAGGPRDEQFF. The CDR3 coding sequence is TGTGCCAGCAGTCCCTCGTTAGCGGGAGGGCCGAGGGATGAGCAGTTCTTC.

The chain couples TRBV6-6 to TRBJ2-5; 8 nucleotides align to TRBD1. The J call is in doubt because the DNA end fits TRBJ2-7 better. In germline, CDR1 is MNHNY, CDR2 SVGAGI (reference sequence). CDR3 size: 16 residues. The CDR3 reads CASSRDGRPGGDEQYF. As DNA, the CDR3 is TGTGCCAGCAGTCGCGACGGTAGGCCAGGGGGCGACGAGCAGTACTTC.

This chain connects TRBV28 to TRBJ2-7; a possible D gene is TRBD2 (6 bases). CDR1 and CDR2 (germline): MDHEN, SYDVKM. Deletions cut 6 bases from V and 13 bases from J, with 22 bases between. The CDR3 covers 13 residues. The CDR3 loop reads CASRLTPGTGPYF. CDR3 DNA sequence: TGTGCCAGCAGACTCACGCCCGGGACTGGTCCTTACTTC.

A few counts support this clone. V is TRBV6-1 and J is TRBJ1-1; D is unresolved. CDR1 is MNHNS and CDR2 is SASEGT in the germline V gene. This CDR3 spans 13 amino acids. The V end was cut by 0 bases, the J end by 11 bases, with 13 bases between. The CDR3 region is CASSEAVEGKAFF. CDR3 in DNA: TGTGCCAGCAGTGAAGCGGTCGAGGGCAAGGCTTTCTTT.

This chain links TRBV2 with TRBJ2-7, with no clear D. The CDR3 is 13 residues long. Germline CDR1 reads SNHLY; CDR2 reads FYNNEI. V was trimmed by 4 bases and J by 0 bases, leaving 7 bases between them. The CDR3 sequence is CASSGWSSYEQYF. Written as DNA, the CDR3 is TGTGCCAGCAGTGGATGGAGCTCCTACGAGCAGTACTTC.